The present entry profiles one T cell receptor (beta chain) with its context. These data belong to a study of blood T cell repertoires in COVID-19. As for the study in general: Sites across the United States, Italy and Spain contributed samples from acute and convalescent COVID-19. In each case, the material was cDNA or gDNA derived from T cells, B-cell-depleted T cells, or PBMCs.

How the authors handled the data: Reference gene primer amplification gave nucleated cell count estimates. The table came from immunoSEQ multiplex PCR; TCRdb's copy has only in-frame clones and leaves some out. Clone size and V and J calls were adopted from that table, with D and trimming inferred from the DNA. The sample lists 110,000 or so clones; about 85% were seen once. CDR1 SNHLY and CDR2 FYNNEI come from the germline V gene. This CDR3 contains 15 residues. V shed 1 base and J shed 4 bases, with 11 bases lying between them. Sequenced input: peripheral blood. This TCR was sampled from a human donor in a cohort sampled during active COVID-19. The V and J genes are TRBV2 and TRBJ1-3; D possibly corresponds to TRBD1 (5 bases). The CDR3 reads CASSEERGWGNTIYF. The CDR3 region has the DNA TGTGCCAGCAGTGAAGAACGGGGGTGGGGAAACACCATATATTTT.